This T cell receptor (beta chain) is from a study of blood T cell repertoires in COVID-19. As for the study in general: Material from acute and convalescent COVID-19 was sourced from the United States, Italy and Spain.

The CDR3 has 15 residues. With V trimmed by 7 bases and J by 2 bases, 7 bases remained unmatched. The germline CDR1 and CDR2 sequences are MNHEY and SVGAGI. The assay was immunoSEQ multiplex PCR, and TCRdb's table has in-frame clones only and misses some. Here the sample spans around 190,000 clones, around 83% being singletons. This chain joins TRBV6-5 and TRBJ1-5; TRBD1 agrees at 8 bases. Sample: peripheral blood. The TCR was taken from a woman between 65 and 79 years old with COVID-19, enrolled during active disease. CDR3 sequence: CASTGQGIGNQPQHF. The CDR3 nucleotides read TGTGCCAGCACCGGACAGGGTATAGGCAATCAGCCCCAGCATTTT.